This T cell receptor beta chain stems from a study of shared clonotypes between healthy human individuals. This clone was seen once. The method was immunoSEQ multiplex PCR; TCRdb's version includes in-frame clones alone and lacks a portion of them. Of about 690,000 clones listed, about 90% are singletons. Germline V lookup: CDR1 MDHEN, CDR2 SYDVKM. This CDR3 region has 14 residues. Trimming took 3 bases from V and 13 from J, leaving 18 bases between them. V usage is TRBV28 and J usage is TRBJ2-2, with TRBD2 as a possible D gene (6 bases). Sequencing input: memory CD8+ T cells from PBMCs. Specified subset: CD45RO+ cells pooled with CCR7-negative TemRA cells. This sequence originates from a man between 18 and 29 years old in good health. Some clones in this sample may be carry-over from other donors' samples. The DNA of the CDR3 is TGTGCCAGCAGTTTTAGCGGCGCCGGGAAGGGGCTGTTTTTT. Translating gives CASSFSGAGKGLFF.